This T cell receptor (beta chain) appears in the sequencing data of a study of CD4 T cells in relation to SARS-CoV-2 and coronaviruses (dated by TCRdb to 2020 to 2022). Some background on the complete study: In the ViraFEST assay, PBMCs were cultured with antigen for 9 to 10 days, after which TCR beta CDR3s were sequenced to identify clonal expansions specific to the antigen. An HIV-1 Nef peptide pool or a culture without peptide was used as the negative reference condition. HLA restriction was mapped for shared crossreactive spike epitopes using patient-derived lymphoblastoid cell lines. The study assessed, at the TCR clonotype level, memory CD4+ T cell crossreactivity between SARS-CoV-2 and common cold coronavirus spike proteins. The Adaptive Biotechnologies TCR-sequencing kit was used to sequence samples from a few pre-COVID donors and the naive versus memory experiments, while other data came from Illumina-based sequencing. A different, Illumina-based TCR-beta assay was used to sequence expansion assays from other donors in the study. The investigation overall reported the following: Crossreactivity analysis was centred on spike protein, so crossreactivity against other viral proteins was not assessed. Significantly weaker SARS-CoV-2-driven expansion was shown by crossreactive clones than by monoreactive clones, consistent with antigenic imprinting. No donor contributed both pre-pandemic and post-infection samples, which limited tracing the source of pre-existing responses. Memory CD4+ clonotypes crossrecognizing SARS-CoV-2 and at least one common cold coronavirus spike were found in roughly three fifths of donors. Small numbers of patients and of tested TCRs limited the study.

This clone showed up just a few times. Its antigen is unknown. Per-nucleotide qualities are absent, and no much larger clonotype sits a single base away. CD4+ T cells from unexposed donors were collected before the COVID-19 pandemic (2011-2018). Following 10 days of culture, the EasySep CD4+ T cell isolation kit was used to isolate CD4+ T cells. As cell number allowed, CD4+ T cells from unexposed donors were tested for reactivity to SARS-CoV-2 S and N and to four common cold coronavirus spike pools. Approximately 2 million PBMCs per well were cultured in IMDM with around 4.8% human AB serum and about 10 IU/ml IL-2. Half of the culture medium was replaced with fresh IL-2-containing medium on days 3 and 7. Each peptide culture condition was generally run in triplicate replicate wells. Leukapheresis product for the unexposed donors was purchased commercially. Ficoll-Paque PLUS gradient centrifugation was used to isolate PBMCs from either whole blood or leukapheresis product. PBMCs were either used fresh in the expansion assay or cryopreserved at -140 degrees C. The QIAamp Micro DNA Kit was used to extract genomic DNA from the CD4+ T cells.

Receptor libraries were prepared by the immunoSEQ multiplex PCR assay. The source study handled its data this way. During preprocessing, nonproductive sequences were removed, as were CDR3s that did not start with C, did not end with F or W, or were shorter than 7 amino acids. Antigen-specific clonotypes were called with the MANAFEST web app, based on expansion relative to reference and other culture wells. To be counted as positive, a clone had to show significant expansion compared with the reference culture, at an FDR below 0.05, in 2 of 3 replicate wells. For a clone to be considered positive, significant expansion relative to all other tandem wells and an odds ratio above 5 were also required. CDR3 homology was measured as pairwise Levenshtein distance, computed with the stringdist R package after trimming three terminal residues from each end. The table comes from immuneACCESS by way of TCRdb, which keeps in-frame sequences with V and J called. Part of the clones is missing from these tables; in studies checked, under half for an unresolved V gene and the rest for unknown reasons. V, J and clone size reflect that table, while D and trimming were determined from the DNA. Counted in this sample were about 25,000 clones; 60% to 75% of them appeared once. The biggest ten clones account for 10% to 15% of the sample.

CDR1 and CDR2 are drawn from the germline V gene (reference sequence): SEHNR, FQNEAQ. The CDR3, from cysteine to phenylalanine, totals 14 residues. This entry keeps only the CDR3 DNA: 42 bases, framed from base 1. V loses 1 base at its end and J loses 10 bases; junction bases beyond the gene matches: 5. The V gene is TRBV7-9 and the J gene is TRBJ1-4, with 8 bases aligning to TRBD1. Sequenced input: CD4+ T cells from PBMCs, cultured in vitro. The TCR sequence derives from a human donor in good health. The CDR3 is CASSLVGDRGKLFF. The DNA sequence follows: TGTGCCAGCAGCTTAGTAGGTGACAGGGGAAAACTGTTTTTT.